The clone carrying this TCR beta chain came up once. Antigen specificity is unknown. One end of the junction does not line up with germline, which may come from a read error. Germline V gene sequence: CDR1 WSHSY, CDR2 SAAADI. There are 15 residues in the CDR3. TCRdb's table, derived via immunoSEQ multiplex PCR, lists solely in-frame clones and lacks some. Among over 7,500 clones listed, roughly three quarters were seen once. The sample belongs to a study of CD4+ T cells in melanoma. Findings of the study overall: Reportedly, melanoma neoantigen-specific CD4+ T cells showed varied differentiation states.

This receptor was identified in a human donor with melanoma. The rearrangement uses TRBV10-2 and TRBJ1-2; 9 positions match TRBD1. Material for sequencing was peripheral blood. As DNA, the CDR3 is TGTGCCAGCAGTTTTGGTTCGGGACAGGGACACGGCTACACCTTC. Its protein is CASSFGSGQGHGYTF.